This is a list of T cell receptor beta chains from one sample in a study of Ad26.COV2.S vaccination and SARS-CoV-2 variants. Sequencing used immunoSEQ multiplex PCR; TCRdb keeps in-frame clones, though not all of them. The table shows about 440,000 clones, with about 90% occurring only once. The sequenced sample was peripheral blood, obtained in a trial of Ad26.COV2.S vaccine versus placebo. The origin of the receptors is a person between 18 and 65 years old who received the Ad26.COV2.S COVID-19 vaccine or a placebo. CDR3s include the opening cysteine and the closing phenylalanine or tryptophan. A D gene is named only where the DNA matches it firmly. Some rows have no size entry. The others give once, few or many, or a class for an expanded clone.

CDR3nt | CDR3aa | j_gene | d_gene | abundance | v_gene
TGTGCCAGCAGTTTGGGACAGGGGGGCACAGATACGCAGTATTTT | CASSLGQGGTDTQYF | TRBJ2-3 | TRBD1 | - | TRBV27
TGTGCCAGCACACCAAATGGGTATAGCAATCAGCCCCAGCATTTT | CASTPNGYSNQPQHF | TRBJ1-5 | - | - | TRBV6-5
TGCGCCAGCAGCTTGGGTGCAGGGACTAGCGGGAGGCCCTCCGAGCAGTACTTC | CASSLGAGTSGRPSEQYF | TRBJ2-7 | TRBD2 | - | TRBV5-1
TGTGCCAGCAGCCCCCGACGGCCAGCTGGTGGCTACACCTTC | CASSPRRPAGGYTF | TRBJ1-2 | - | - | TRBV7-2
TGTGCCAGCAGCCCTACAGGCCACACAGATACGCAGTATTTT | CASSPTGHTDTQYF | TRBJ2-3 | - | - | TRBV5-6
TGTGCCAGCTCACCCCTCGGGGGGGGAGGGGTCCACAGCTCCTACAATGAGCAGTTCTTC | CASSPLGGGGVHSSYNEQFF | TRBJ2-1 | TRBD2 | - | TRBV18
TGCGCCAGCAGGGAGTCTAGCGGGAACCACTACGAGCAGTACTTC | CASRESSGNHYEQYF | TRBJ2-7 | TRBD2 | - | TRBV5-1
TGCGCCAGCAGCTTGGCCGGTGGGGCTGAAGCTTTCTTT | CASSLAGGAEAFF | TRBJ1-1 | - | - | TRBV5-1
TGCAGCGTTGAAGTGTATTCGGACAAGCAAGATACGCAGTATTTT | CSVEVYSDKQDTQYF | TRBJ2-3 | - | - | TRBV29-1
TGCAGCGTTTCGGGACTAGCGGGACCGGGGGCCTACAATGAGCAGTTCTTC | CSVSGLAGPGAYNEQFF | TRBJ2-1 | TRBD2 | - | TRBV29-1
TGTGCCAGCAGAGATGGACGCGACATTCAGTACTTC | CASRDGRDIQYF | TRBJ2-4 | - | - | TRBV7-2
TGCGCCAGCAGCCACCGGGGACAGGGCACAGATACGCAGTATTTT | CASSHRGQGTDTQYF | TRBJ2-3 | TRBD1 | few | TRBV4-3
TGTGCCAGCAGTTTCTTGGGGCGCTCTAGAGCTTCACCCCTCCACTTT | CASSFLGRSRASPLHF | TRBJ1-6 | - | - | TRBV28
TGTGCCAGCAGTTTAGTGACAGGAGAGACCCAGTACTTC | CASSLVTGETQYF | TRBJ2-5 | - | - | TRBV27
TGTGCCAGCAGCTTAGGGGGTATGGGAGGAAACACCATATATTTT | CASSLGGMGGNTIYF | TRBJ1-3 | - | - | TRBV7-6
TGTGCCACCAGTGACTCGGGACAGGGGAACTATGGCTACACCTTC | CATSDSGQGNYGYTF | TRBJ1-2 | TRBD1 | - | TRBV24-1
TGTGCCAGCAGCTTACCGGGACAGAAGAACAATGAGCAGTTCTTC | CASSLPGQKNNEQFF | TRBJ2-1 | TRBD1 | - | TRBV7-9
TGTGCCAGCAGCCAACGGACAGGCCGCTCTGGGGCCAACGTCCTGACTTTC | CASSQRTGRSGANVLTF | TRBJ2-6 | TRBD1 | - | TRBV3-1/TRBV3-2
TGTGCCAGCAGAGCCGGGACAATACGCTCTGGGGCCAACGTCCTGACTTTC | CASRAGTIRSGANVLTF | TRBJ2-6 | - | - | TRBV2
TGTGCCAGCAGCTTAGCGGGACTAGTCTCCAAGACCCAGTACTTC | CASSLAGLVSKTQYF | TRBJ2-5 | TRBD2 | - | TRBV7-2
TGTGCCAGCAGTGAACCAGTGGGTCCTTACGAGCAGTACTTC | CASSEPVGPYEQYF | TRBJ2-7 | - | few | TRBV2
TGTGCCAGCAGCCTTCCGGGGTTAGCGGGAGGGCCGGCCTACAATGAGCAGTTCTTC | CASSLPGLAGGPAYNEQFF | TRBJ2-1 | TRBD2 | - | TRBV13
TGTGCCTGGAGTGTGGGGTGGGACAACTCCTACAATGAGCAGTTCTTC | CAWSVGWDNSYNEQFF | TRBJ2-1 | - | - | TRBV30
TGTGCCAGCAGCTTAGGGGGACTAGGCTACAATGAGCAGTTCTTC | CASSLGGLGYNEQFF | TRBJ2-1 | TRBD2 | - | TRBV13
TGTGCCAGCAGCTCCCGGGACAGGGGGCGCAATGAGCAGTTCTTC | CASSSRDRGRNEQFF | TRBJ2-1 | TRBD1 | - | TRBV5-5
TGTGCCAGCAGCCAAGGGAGGGAGGGTTTTCGCTCCTACGAGCAGTACTTC | CASSQGREGFRSYEQYF | TRBJ2-7 | TRBD2 | - | TRBV3-1/TRBV3-2
TGTGCCAGCAGCTTGGATGGGAGCTCCTACGAGCAGTACTTC | CASSLDGSSYEQYF | TRBJ2-7 | - | - | TRBV5-4
TGTGCCAGCAGCTTCGCGGTGGGGTTCAATGAGCAGTTCTTC | CASSFAVGFNEQFF | TRBJ2-1 | - | once | TRBV11-2
TGTGCCAGCAGTTACAGGGGGAGGAATGAGCAGTTCTTC | CASSYRGRNEQFF | TRBJ2-1 | TRBD1 | - | TRBV27
TGTGCCAGCAGCCCCCAGGACAGTCAGAATGAGCAGTTCTTC | CASSPQDSQNEQFF | TRBJ2-1 | - | - | TRBV9
TGTGCCAGCTCACGGGAGCGGGAGTTTACCCCTAGCACAGATACGCAGTATTTT | CASSREREFTPSTDTQYF | TRBJ2-3 | TRBD2 | - | TRBV18
TGTGCCAGCAGCAGCCCTAGCGGGGTCAGGAATACGCAGTATTTT | CASSSPSGVRNTQYF | TRBJ2-3 | TRBD2 | once | TRBV5-4
TGTGCCAGCAGTACTTACAGGGGGCTTCACTCTGGGGCCAACGTCCTGACTTTC | CASSTYRGLHSGANVLTF | TRBJ2-6 | TRBD1 | - | TRBV28
TGTGCCAGCACCTCTACCCGGACAGGTGAGAGCACTGAAGCTTTCTTT | CASTSTRTGESTEAFF | TRBJ1-1 | TRBD1 | - | TRBV28
TGTGCCAGCAGTGGACGGGGTAGCAATCAGCCCCAGCATTTT | CASSGRGSNQPQHF | TRBJ1-5 | - | - | TRBV2
TGTGCCAGCAGCTTACTAGGAACCACCGGGGAGCTGTTTTTT | CASSLLGTTGELFF | TRBJ2-2 | - | once | TRBV5-6
TGCGCCAGCAGTTTCGGGGCTCGCACAGATACGCAGTATTTT | CASSFGARTDTQYF | TRBJ2-3 | - | - | TRBV5-1
TGCAGCGGGAGCCAGGGGACGCGAGGCACTGAAGCTTTCTTT | CSGSQGTRGTEAFF | TRBJ1-1 | - | few | TRBV29-1
TGTGCCAGCAGTTCCAGAGGGGCTACAGATACGCAGTATTTT | CASSSRGATDTQYF | TRBJ2-3 | - | - | TRBV6-5
TGTGCCAGCAGTTACAACTTAGCGGGAGGACTCCTCTACGAGCAGTACTTC | CASSYNLAGGLLYEQYF | TRBJ2-7 | TRBD2 | - | TRBV28
TGTGCCAGCAGCCCGGACGGCTCCTATGGCTACACCTTC | CASSPDGSYGYTF | TRBJ1-2 | - | - | TRBV5-4
TGTGCCAGCAGCGGTCTGATCGTCTTC | CASSGLIVF | TRBJ2-7 | - | - | TRBV9
TGTGCCAGCAGTGAATTCGTTGGAAACACCATATATTTT | CASSEFVGNTIYF | TRBJ1-3 | - | - | TRBV6-1
TGTGCCAGCAGTGACAGGGTGGAGACCCAGTACTTC | CASSDRVETQYF | TRBJ2-5 | - | - | TRBV6-1
TGTGCCAGCTCACTCCTGGCGGTGGGGGGCGAGGGCAATCAGCCCCAGCATTTT | CASSLLAVGGEGNQPQHF | TRBJ1-5 | - | - | TRBV18
TGCGCCAGCAGCCAAGAGCAAGCGGGGCGGTACGAGCAGTACTTC | CASSQEQAGRYEQYF | TRBJ2-7 | TRBD2 | - | TRBV4-1
TGTGCCAGCAGTTCAGGATCCGGGACCCAGTATTCCCAAGAGACCCAGTACTTC | CASSSGSGTQYSQETQYF | TRBJ2-5 | - | - | TRBV28
TGCGCCAGCAGCCAAGGGCTTGGAAACACCATATATTTT | CASSQGLGNTIYF | TRBJ1-3 | - | - | TRBV4-3
TGTGCCAGCAGTTTAAGACGGGAGGGACTCACCGGGGAGCTGTTTTTT | CASSLRREGLTGELFF | TRBJ2-2 | TRBD2 | - | TRBV27
TGTGCCAGCAGCCAAGAAGGGCCCCCGGGGAACCAAGAGACCCAGTACTTC | CASSQEGPPGNQETQYF | TRBJ2-5 | - | - | TRBV3-1/TRBV3-2
TGTGCCAGCAGCGCAGGACAGGGGGCCACAGATACGCAGTATTTT | CASSAGQGATDTQYF | TRBJ2-3 | TRBD1 | - | TRBV9
TGTGCCAGCACCCTAGCGCGGCTAGATGGGTCCCGGCAGTTCTTC | CASTLARLDGSRQFF | TRBJ2-1 | - | - | TRBV7-2
TGTGCCAGTAGTATGTTAGCGGGAAATATCAATGAGCAGTTCTTC | CASSMLAGNINEQFF | TRBJ2-1 | TRBD2 | once | TRBV19
TGTGCCAGCAGCCATCCGGGACTAGCGGCCACAGATACGCAGTATTTT | CASSHPGLAATDTQYF | TRBJ2-3 | TRBD2 | once | TRBV3-1/TRBV3-2
TGTGCCACGTATAATGGGGTGTCGCAGTACTTC | CATYNGVSQYF | TRBJ2-7 | - | - | TRBV27